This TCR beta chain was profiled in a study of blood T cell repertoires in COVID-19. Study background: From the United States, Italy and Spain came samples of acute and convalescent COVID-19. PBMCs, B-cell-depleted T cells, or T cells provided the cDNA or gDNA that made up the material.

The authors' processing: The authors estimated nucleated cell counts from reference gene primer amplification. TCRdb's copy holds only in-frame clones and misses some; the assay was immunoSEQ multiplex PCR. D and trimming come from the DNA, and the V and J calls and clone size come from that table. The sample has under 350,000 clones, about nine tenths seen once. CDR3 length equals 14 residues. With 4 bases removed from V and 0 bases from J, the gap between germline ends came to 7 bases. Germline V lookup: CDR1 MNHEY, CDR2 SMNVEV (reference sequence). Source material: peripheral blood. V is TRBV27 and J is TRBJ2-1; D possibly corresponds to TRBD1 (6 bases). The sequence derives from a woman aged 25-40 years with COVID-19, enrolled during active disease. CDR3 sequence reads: CASSYRASYNEQFF. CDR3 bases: TGTGCCAGCAGTTACAGGGCCTCCTACAATGAGCAGTTCTTC.